This T cell receptor (beta chain) was sequenced during a study of CD8 T cells in ankylosing spondylitis. Study-wide points: Made up of 7 to 9 highly homologous variants, a TCR beta motif appeared characteristic of ankylosing spondylitis blood.

To note about this clonotype: The antigen is undetermined.

It was by quantitative 5'-RACE with molecular barcodes that TCR beta libraries were made. TCRdb re-analysed the 5' RACE reads in MiXCR, keeping a single row per CDR3 protein. The data contain 670,000 or so distinct CDR3 sequences, around 20% of them seen just once; the ten biggest clones take up about 19%. This TCR came from a male donor with ankylosing spondylitis. Sequenced: blood, either unsorted or a sorted T cell fraction (not recorded which).

In DNA, the CDR3 is TGCAGTGCAGAGGGGGGTACTGAAGCTTTCTTT. This gives the protein CSAEGGTEAFF. V and J are TRBV20-1 and TRBJ1-1; possible D gene TRBD1, 6 bases. Germline V lookup: CDR1 DFQATT, CDR2 SNEGSKA (reference sequence). The V end lost 6 bases, the J end lost 5 bases, and 10 bases lay between the germline ends. This CDR3 is built from 11 residues.